These 10 T cell receptor beta chains were all obtained from the same sample, sequenced in a study of blood T cells in healthy people across ages. A second PCR, run for roughly 6 to 11 cycles, used a sample-barcoded 5' primer plus a J-beta primer mix. TCRdb analysed the 5' RACE reads with MiXCR anew, one entry per CDR3 protein. Of 550,000 to 800,000 distinct CDR3 sequences listed, around a fifth were seen once; the top ten hold under 4%. What was sequenced was blood. The source of these receptors is a man between 65 and 85 years old in good health.

The chain employs TRBV12-3 or TRBV12-4 and TRBJ1-3; D gene unclear. The CDR3 is 19 amino acids. V was shortened by 1 base and J by 0 bases, with 19 bases between the two germline ends. Here the CDR3 DNA reads TGTGCCAGCAGTTTAGGAGAGGACGGACCCCCGAACTCTGGAAACACCATATATTTT. Translating it yields CASSLGEDGPPNSGNTIYF.

This clonotype has only a few counts. This chain connects TRBV27 to TRBJ1-6; perhaps TRBD1 as D (6 bases). The V end was cut by 6 bases, the J end by 5 bases, with 17 bases between. CDR1 and CDR2 (germline): MNHEY, SMNVEV (reference sequence). CDR3 size: 16 residues. CDR3 sequence: CASSLRGGQHNSPLHF. The DNA of the CDR3 is TGTGCCAGCAGCCTGAGGGGGGGGCAACATAATTCACCCCTCCACTTT.

The V and J genes are TRBV29-1 and TRBJ1-3; perhaps TRBD1 as D (6 bases). CDR1 is SQVTM, CDR2 ANQGSEA, per germline. With 4 bases removed from V and 2 bases from J, the gap between germline ends came to 18 bases. CDR3 length equals 16 residues. The CDR3 protein is CSVAAGQRLPGNTIYF. CDR3 nucleotide sequence: TGCAGCGTTGCGGCCGGACAGCGACTCCCTGGAAACACCATATATTTT.

The CDR3 loop is CASSFLAAEQFF. The DNA of the CDR3 is TGTGCCAGCAGTTTTCTAGCGGCTGAGCAGTTCTTC. V and J are TRBV12-3 or TRBV12-4 and TRBJ2-1; 7 bases are a match to TRBD2. With 3 bases clipped from V and 9 bases from J, the junction kept 2 bases outside the gene matches. The CDR3 has 12 amino acids.

This clonotype was picked up a small number of times. The genes are TRBV6-6 and TRBJ2-3; D unresolved. Germline lookup yields CDR1 MNHNY and CDR2 SVGAGI (reference sequence). The CDR3 sequence is 12 residues long. The V end lost 6 bases, the J end lost 0 bases, and 4 bases lay between the germline ends. CDR3 loop: CASRLSTDTQYF. DNA for the CDR3: TGTGCCAGCAGACTTAGCACAGATACGCAGTATTTT.

This clonotype was counted at least ten times. This chain joins TRBV24-1 and TRBJ2-1; TRBD2 agrees at 10 bases. Germline assignment: CDR1 KGHDR and CDR2 SFDVKD. This CDR3 is built from 14 residues. V lost 6 bases to trimming and J lost 8 bases; unmatched junction nucleotides: 6. CDR3 amino acids: CATSPGLALDEQFF. In DNA form, the CDR3 reads TGTGCCACCAGTCCGGGACTAGCGTTAGATGAGCAGTTCTTC.

The gene calls are TRBV20-1 and TRBJ2-5; D may be TRBD1 (6 bases). The ends were cut back, 0 bases at V and 1 base at J, with 15 bases in the middle. CDR3 size: 16 residues. Germline V gene sequence: CDR1 DFQATT, CDR2 SNEGSKA (reference sequence). The CDR3 spells CSARDTMTGLQETQYF. The CDR3 bases are TGCAGTGCTAGAGATACCATGACAGGCCTCCAAGAGACCCAGTACTTC.

This clonotype was picked up a small number of times. One junction end does not reproduce the germline sequence, and a read error may be involved. The chain carries TRBV6-6 and TRBJ2-7; 7 bases line up with TRBD2. Germline V lookup: CDR1 MNHNY, CDR2 SVGAGI (reference sequence). The CDR3 contains 14 residues. CDR3 in DNA: TGTGCCAGCACGGAGACGGGAGGAGCCTATGAGCAGTACTTC. It encodes CASTETGGAYEQYF.

This clonotype was counted only a few times. V and J are TRBV2 and TRBJ2-5; the D gene is possibly TRBD1 (5 bases). Germline assignment: CDR1 SNHLY and CDR2 FYNNEI. This CDR3 spans 15 amino acids. V lost 3 bases, J lost 1 base, and 12 bases lay in between. CDR3: CASSEIQGPQETQYF. The CDR3 nucleotides are TGTGCCAGCAGTGAGATCCAGGGTCCCCAAGAGACCCAGTACTTC.

This clonotype was seen only a few times. The rearrangement links TRBV5-1 to TRBJ2-5, with D perhaps matching TRBD1 (5 bases). Germline assignment: CDR1 SGHRS and CDR2 YFSETQ. V dropped 0 bases and J dropped 1 base, with 10 bases sitting between them. The CDR3 is 15 amino acids. The CDR3: CASSLASRAQETQYF. The CDR3 DNA reads TGCGCCAGCAGCTTGGCCTCCAGGGCCCAAGAGACCCAGTACTTC.